The T cell receptor (beta chain) under discussion was sequenced for a study of T-cell reconstitution after alpha-beta-depleted transplantation in children. This clonotype was seen ten or more times. V lost 4 bases to trimming and J lost 2 bases; unmatched junction nucleotides: 6. Germline V CDR1 and CDR2: DFQATT, SNEGSKA (reference sequence). The CDR3 contains 15 residues. This sample's TCRbeta library carried unique molecular identifier barcodes. MiXCR, run by TCRdb on the PCR reads, gives a single entry per CDR3 protein. The repertoire holds hundreds of thousands of distinct CDR3 sequences, with approximately 13% as singletons.

This TCR came from a male patient aged 5 to 17 who had a stem cell transplant for acute myeloid leukemia, so the T cells may come from the graft donor. This specimen was PBMCs, mostly from graft donor cells, taken 360 days after TCRalphabeta/CD19-depleted stem cell transplant. This chain connects TRBV20-1 to TRBJ2-7; 12 bases are a match to TRBD2. The CDR3 reads CSANLAGGLTYEQYF. DNA for the CDR3: TGCAGTGCTAATCTAGCGGGAGGGCTAACCTACGAGCAGTACTTC.